What follows are 30 T cell receptor beta chains derived from one specimen sequenced in a study of PD-1 blockade in classical Hodgkin lymphoma. With no exception, relapse followed autologous stem cell transplantation in all patients, and brentuximab vedotin exposure varied. TCRdb keeps only in-frame clones here, not all; method: immunoSEQ multiplex PCR. The table has tens of thousands of clones, less than 80% seen once. The specimen comprised peripheral blood mononuclear cells (PBMCs), sampled before the second cycle of nivolumab. These receptors were collected from a human donor with classical Hodgkin lymphoma.

This clone is labeled as medium-sized (0.01 to 0.1%). The J gene is TRBJ2-7, the V gene TRBV2, with TRBD1 matching 7 bases. This CDR3 has 15 amino acids. The trim removed 1 base at V and 0 bases at J, leaving 3 bases unmatched. The germline V gene has CDR1 SNHLY and CDR2 FYNNEI. CDR3: CASSEVGTDSYEQYF. The CDR3 DNA follows: TGTGCCAGCAGTGAAGTTGGGACAGACTCCTACGAGCAGTACTTC.

This clone is labeled as medium-sized. The CDR3 coding sequence is TGTGCCAGCAGCCCAGCTGGCTGGTCGTACACAGATACGCAGTATTTT. It encodes CASSPAGWSYTDTQYF. The genes are TRBV9 and TRBJ2-3; D is ambiguous. Germline V gene lookup returns CDR1 SGDLS and CDR2 YYNGEE. V lost 4 bases to trimming and J lost 2 bases, with 17 bases between them. The CDR3 sequence is 16 residues long. Together with reference TRBV9 and TRBJ2-3, the CDR3 gives the full variable domain: DSGVTQTPKHLITATGQRVTLRCSPRSGDLSVYWYQQSLDQGLQFLIQYYNGEERAKGNILERFSAQQFPDLHSELNLSSLELGDSALYFCASSPAGWSYTDTQYFGPGTRLTVL.

V usage is TRBV7-2 and J usage is TRBJ2-6; TRBD2 aligns across 7 bases. With 5 bases clipped from V and 6 bases from J, the junction kept 7 bases outside the gene matches. This CDR3 has 15 residues. Germline CDR1 reads SGHTA; CDR2 reads FQGNSA. CDR3: CASSPSGTKANVLTF. In DNA, the CDR3 is TGTGCCAGCAGCCCCAGCGGGACTAAGGCCAACGTCCTGACTTTC.

V usage is TRBV19 and J usage is TRBJ1-4, with a possible D match to TRBD1 (6 bases). The V end was cut by 7 bases, the J end by 7 bases, with 22 bases between. Germline V gene sequence: CDR1 LNHDA, CDR2 SQIVND (reference sequence). CDR3 length: 16 amino acids. For the CDR3, the DNA is TGTGCCAGTACATCAGGGGTACTCCTGCGGGGTGAAAAACTGTTTTTT. Translating gives CASTSGVLLRGEKLFF. Full variable domain (outside the CDR3, taken from reference TRBV19 and TRBJ1-4): DGGITQSPKYLFRKEGQNVTLSCEQNLNHDAMYWYRQDPGQGLRLIYYSQIVNDFQKGDIAEGYSVSREKKESFPLTVTSAQKNPTAFYLCASTSGVLLRGEKLFFGSGTQLSVL.

This chain's CDR3 is CASSKGLAGGRPSEQYF. In DNA, the CDR3 is TGTGCCAGCAGTAAGGGACTAGCGGGGGGGAGGCCCTCGGAGCAGTACTTC. V and J are TRBV2 and TRBJ2-7; 16 bases line up with TRBD2. The CDR3 length is 17 residues. CDR1 is SNHLY, CDR2 FYNNEI, per germline. Trimming at V came to 5 bases and at J to 7 bases, leaving 11 bases not matched to a gene.

V is TRBV5-6 and J is TRBJ1-1, with D unclear. CDR1 is SGHDT and CDR2 is YYEEEE in the germline V gene. Trimming stripped 6 bases from V and 4 bases from J, with 13 bases between. The CDR3 is 13 amino acids. This chain's CDR3 is CASTVGGTTEAFF. CDR3 nucleotides: TGTGCCAGCACCGTTGGCGGCACCACTGAAGCTTTCTTT.

V usage is TRBV2 and J usage is TRBJ2-7, with D perhaps given as TRBD1 or TRBD2 (6 bases each). This CDR3 comprises 20 residues. The V gene's germline CDR1 is SNHLY and CDR2 FYNNEI. V was shortened by 0 bases and J by 1 base, with 25 bases between the two germline ends. This chain's CDR3 is CASSEAQLRVGGGLSYEQYF. The DNA of the CDR3 is TGTGCCAGCAGTGAAGCGCAGCTACGAGTAGGAGGGGGTTTATCCTACGAGCAGTACTTC.

The rearrangement links TRBV7-9 to TRBJ2-5; no firm D call. The CDR3 spans 13 residues. The V end was cut by 1 base, the J end by 1 base, with 4 bases between. Per germline, CDR1 SEHNR and CDR2 FQNEAQ (reference sequence). CDR3 region: CASSLGSQETQYF. The CDR3 DNA follows: TGTGCCAGCAGCTTAGGTAGCCAAGAGACCCAGTACTTC.

The chain uses TRBV30 and TRBJ2-1; the match to TRBD2 covers 11 bases. Trimming at V came to 2 bases and at J to 13 bases, leaving 4 bases not matched to a gene. CDR3 length: 12 amino acids. Germline CDR1 GTSNPN, CDR2 SVGIG (reference sequence). CDR3 in DNA: TGTGCCTGGAGTATAGCGGGGGGGCATCAGTTCTTC. Protein: CAWSIAGGHQFF.

This chain links TRBV19 with TRBJ1-3, with 7 bases lining up with TRBD1. CDR1 and CDR2 from the germline V gene are LNHDA and SQIVND (reference sequence). Unmatched junction bases numbered 12, after V lost 6 bases and J lost 4 bases. CDR3 length: 16 amino acids. CDR3 DNA sequence: TGTGCCAGTAGCTCGAGAGGGGGCAGATCGGGAAACACCATATATTTT. It translates to CASSSRGGRSGNTIYF.

The genes are TRBV6-5 and TRBJ2-1; D possibly uses TRBD1 or TRBD2 (6 bases each). Trimming took off 2 bases at V and 7 bases at J, with 15 bases between the two ends. This CDR3 has 15 residues. Germline V gene data show CDR1 as MNHEY and CDR2 as SVGAGI. In DNA, the CDR3 is TGTGCCAGCAGTTACGACCAAGGGGGGAGTAATGAGCAGTTCTTC. Translation gives CASSYDQGGSNEQFF.

The chain couples TRBV10-3 to TRBJ1-1; D call uncertain. This CDR3 comprises 16 residues. Germline values: CDR1 ENHRY, CDR2 SYGVKD. Between the trimmed V and J ends, which lost 6 bases and 1 base, there was a span of 18 bases. The CDR3 nucleotides read TGTGCCATCAGCCGAAACCTCGACGGGCCGAACACTGAAGCTTTCTTT. This codes for CAISRNLDGPNTEAFF.

The rearrangement links TRBV28 to TRBJ2-5, with D hard to call. Trimming pared 5 bases from V and 5 bases from J, leaving 9 bases between. This CDR3 has 12 residues. Germline V gene lookup returns CDR1 MDHEN and CDR2 SYDVKM. CDR3 nucleotides: TGTGCCAGCAGTCGATCGAGGGAGACCCAGTACTTC. Protein: CASSRSRETQYF.

The chain carries TRBV2 and TRBJ2-7; D not certain. CDR3 length: 13 amino acids. V lost 5 bases, J lost 0 bases, and 8 bases lay in between. Per the germline V gene, CDR1 is SNHLY and CDR2 is FYNNEI. CDR3 DNA: TGTGCCAGCAGTACGGGTAGCTCCTACGAGCAGTACTTC. Translated, it gives CASSTGSSYEQYF.

The V and J genes are TRBV6-6 and TRBJ1-2; 7 positions match TRBD1. CDR3 length: 16 residues. Per germline, CDR1 MNHNY and CDR2 SVGAGI (reference sequence). The V segment lost 2 bases and the J segment 0 bases; nucleotides outside the gene matches: 6. DNA for the CDR3: TGTGCCAGCAGTTACCTGGGACAGTCTTCTAACTATGGCTACACCTTC. This codes for CASSYLGQSSNYGYTF.

The gene calls are TRBV5-1 and TRBJ2-5; D is possibly TRBD2 (7 bases). This CDR3 has 14 amino acids. Trimming removed 0 bases from V and 5 bases from J, with 11 bases in between. CDR1 is SGHRS, CDR2 YFSETQ, per germline. The CDR3 sequence is CASSLGTAGETQYF. The CDR3 bases are TGCGCCAGCAGCTTGGGGACAGCGGGGGAGACCCAGTACTTC.

V and J are TRBV30 and TRBJ1-5, with a tentative D call TRBD1 (5 bases). CDR3 length: 13 amino acids. Between the trimmed V and J ends, which lost 1 base and 8 bases, there was a span of 12 bases. CDR1 and CDR2 (germline): GTSNPN, SVGIG (reference sequence). The CDR3 nucleotides read TGTGCCTGGAGTGAGGACACCAGAGAGCCCCAGCATTTT. It yields the protein CAWSEDTREPQHF.

This clone was seen only a few times. This chain joins TRBV6-1 and TRBJ1-1; possibly TRBD1 for D (5 bases). Trimming took off 0 bases at V and 5 bases at J, with 13 bases between the two ends. CDR1 MNHNS and CDR2 SASEGT come from the germline V gene. This CDR3 has 15 amino acids. The chain's CDR3 is CASSEAPRGGTEAFF. The CDR3 DNA reads as TGTGCCAGCAGTGAAGCCCCCCGGGGGGGGACTGAAGCTTTCTTT.

The chain uses TRBV10-2 and TRBJ2-7; D is ambiguous. The V end was cut by 3 bases, the J end by 2 bases, with 5 bases between. The germline CDR1 and CDR2 sequences are WSHSY and SAAADI. The CDR3 consists of 12 residues. CDR3 nucleotides: TGCGCCAGCAGTGACGGTCCCTACGAGCAGTACTTC. Protein: CASSDGPYEQYF.

This clone was seen only a few times. The CDR3 reads CAWSVSRDSWGENTEAFF. CDR3 nucleotides: TGTGCCTGGAGTGTATCGCGGGACTCCTGGGGAGAGAACACTGAAGCTTTCTTT. The chain links TRBV30 to TRBJ1-1; D perhaps matches TRBD1 (5 bases). Trimming left V 0 bases short and J 1 base short, with 21 bases between. This CDR3 spans 18 amino acids. Germline V CDR1 and CDR2: GTSNPN, SVGIG (reference sequence).

The rearrangement links TRBV27 to TRBJ2-5; D is tentatively TRBD1 or TRBD2 (5 bases each). The CDR3 is 16 residues long. In germline, CDR1 is MNHEY, CDR2 SMNVEV (reference sequence). Trimming removed 4 bases from V and 3 bases from J, with 18 bases in between. The CDR3 protein is CASSSRLPGREETQYF. For the CDR3, the DNA is TGTGCCAGCAGTTCCCGCTTGCCGGGACGGGAAGAGACCCAGTACTTC.

The chain recombines TRBV19 with TRBJ1-4; D not resolved. CDR1 and CDR2 from the germline V gene are LNHDA and SQIVND (reference sequence). CDR3 length: 12 residues. The V and J ends lost 0 bases and 6 bases respectively, with 2 bases between them. The CDR3 nucleotides are TGTGCCAGTAGTATAGAGGATGAAAAACTGTTTTTT. Translation: CASSIEDEKLFF.

The chain joins TRBV2 to TRBJ2-3, with 8 bases identical to TRBD1. Germline V gives CDR1 SNHLY, CDR2 FYNNEI. This CDR3 has 19 amino acids. J was trimmed by 1 base and V by 5 bases; bases with no gene match: 17. Here the CDR3 DNA reads TGTGCCAGCAGTCTCCCCCGGGACAGGTTTGACCCTGGCACAGATACGCAGTATTTT. This encodes CASSLPRDRFDPGTDTQYF. Together with reference TRBV2 and TRBJ2-3, the CDR3 gives the full variable domain: EPEVTQTPSHQVTQMGQEVILRCVPISNHLYFYWYRQILGQKVEFLVSFYNNEISEKSEIFDDQFSVERPDGSNFTLKIRSTKLEDSAMYFCASSLPRDRFDPGTDTQYFGPGTRLTVL.

Comments on this clone: One end of the junction varies from germline; a read error may be responsible. The V gene is TRBV7-7, the J gene TRBJ1-6; weak D call: TRBD1 (5 bases). This CDR3 is built from 17 residues. Germline-derived CDR1 and CDR2 are SSHAT and FNYEAQ (reference sequence). For the CDR3, the DNA is TGTGCTAGCAGCTTAGTTGGGGGGGGTTCCTATAATTCACCCCTCCACTTT. Translated, it gives CASSLVGGGSYNSPLHF.

The chain has TRBV6-5 and TRBJ2-7; D is perhaps TRBD1 (5 bases). Germline V gives CDR1 MNHEY, CDR2 SVGAGI. This CDR3 has 14 residues. V was shortened by 2 bases and J by 0 bases, with 8 bases between the two germline ends. CDR3 residues: CASSYTGGSYEQYF. The DNA of the CDR3 is TGTGCCAGCAGTTACACAGGCGGCTCCTACGAGCAGTACTTC.

The CDR3 DNA reads TGCGCCAGCAGCCCTCAGGTAGCGGGGGGGCCCAATGAGCAGTTCTTC. It is translated as CASSPQVAGGPNEQFF. This chain uses TRBV4-3 with TRBJ2-1, with 11 nucleotides matching TRBD2. The CDR3 has 16 residues. Germline V gene sequence: CDR1 LGHNA, CDR2 YSLEER. The junction had 8 bases not matched to a gene; V was cut back by 4 bases and J by 6 bases.

V is TRBV28 and J is TRBJ2-6; D possibly corresponds to TRBD1 (6 bases). The V gene's germline CDR1 is MDHEN and CDR2 SYDVKM. The CDR3 is 18 residues long. The V and J ends lost 4 bases and 3 bases respectively, with 19 bases between them. The DNA of the CDR3 is TGTGCCAGCAGTTCCCCGACAGGAGGCGTTGGTGGGGCCAACGTCCTGACTTTC. It specifies CASSSPTGGVGGANVLTF.

CDR3: CASSSPDRVGGETQYF. CDR3 nucleotide sequence: TGTGCCAGCAGCTCCCCGGACAGGGTAGGAGGAGAGACCCAGTACTTC. The rearrangement joins TRBV5-6 to TRBJ2-5, with 8 nucleotides matching TRBD1. After removal of 3 bases from V and 4 bases from J, the junction contained 11 bases not matched to a gene. This CDR3 has 16 residues. Germline assignment: CDR1 SGHDT and CDR2 YYEEEE. The variable domain in full, with the rest retrieved from reference TRBV5-6 and TRBJ2-5, is DAGVTQSPTHLIKTRGQQVTLRCSPKSGHDTVSWYQQALGQGPQFIFQYYEEEERQRGNFPDRFSGHQFPNYSSELNVNALLLGDSALYLCASSSPDRVGGETQYFGPGTRLLVL.

V usage is TRBV19 and J usage is TRBJ2-1; D not certain. This CDR3 is built from 13 residues. The V end was cut by 4 bases, the J end by 7 bases, with 11 bases between. Germline CDR1 is LNHDA and CDR2 is SQIVND (reference sequence). The CDR3: CASSTRQPNEQFF. In DNA form, the CDR3 reads TGTGCCAGTAGTACCCGACAACCAAATGAGCAGTTCTTC.

This clone has more than one count but fewer than ten. The V gene is TRBV29-1, the J gene TRBJ2-5; D possibly corresponds to TRBD1 (6 bases). Trimming cost V 5 bases and J 5 bases, with 18 bases left between them. Germline-derived CDR1 and CDR2 are SQVTM and ANQGSEA. This CDR3 has 14 amino acids. For the CDR3, the DNA is TGCAGCGTTACTAAACAGGGTTCGACGGAGACCCAGTACTTC. Translating it yields CSVTKQGSTETQYF.